The rows below give T cell receptor beta chains drawn from one sample of a study of cytomegalovirus exposure and HLA in healthy donors. Sequencing used immunoSEQ multiplex PCR; TCRdb keeps in-frame clones, though not all of them. This sample has roughly 150,000 clones, with 80% to 85% found just once. Source material: PBMCs. The receptors originated from a man aged 30 to 39 in good health and CMV-seropositive. Both conserved end residues are part of each CDR3. A D gene is named only where the DNA matches it firmly. Size is stated for part of the rows, as once, few or many counts, or as a class when the clone is expanded.

d_gene: .; v_gene: TRBV10-2; abundance: .; j_gene: TRBJ2-5; CDR3nt: TGCGCCAGCAGTGTACGCCGGGATCCTGGGGAGACCCAGTACTTC; CDR3aa: CASSVRRDPGETQYF
d_gene: TRBD1; v_gene: TRBV23-1; abundance: once; j_gene: TRBJ2-4; CDR3nt: TGCGCCAGCAACGACAGGGGAAAATGGGGGGCCAAAAACATTCAGTACTTC; CDR3aa: CASNDRGKWGAKNIQYF
d_gene: TRBD2; v_gene: TRBV13; abundance: .; j_gene: TRBJ2-3; CDR3nt: TGTGCCAGCAGCTTAGGAGCGGGGGGCACAGATACGCAGTATTTT; CDR3aa: CASSLGAGGTDTQYF
d_gene: TRBD2; v_gene: TRBV29-1; abundance: .; j_gene: TRBJ2-3; CDR3nt: TGCAGCGTTGAAGATCTAGCGGGGGGTCACGGCACAGATACGCAGTATTTT; CDR3aa: CSVEDLAGGHGTDTQYF
d_gene: TRBD1; v_gene: TRBV9; abundance: once; j_gene: TRBJ2-7; CDR3nt: TGTGCCAGCAGCGTAGGAGGAAGGGGGCACGAGCAGTACTTC; CDR3aa: CASSVGGRGHEQYF
d_gene: .; v_gene: TRBV9; abundance: .; j_gene: TRBJ1-1; CDR3nt: TGTGCCAGCAATCAAGGCGGGGCTGAAGCTTTCTTT; CDR3aa: CASNQGGAEAFF
d_gene: .; v_gene: TRBV4-2; abundance: .; j_gene: TRBJ1-2; CDR3nt: TGTGCCAGCAGCCAAGATTTGGCAGGGGCAAACTATGGCTACACCTTC; CDR3aa: CASSQDLAGANYGYTF
d_gene: TRBD2; v_gene: TRBV25-1; abundance: .; j_gene: TRBJ2-3; CDR3nt: TGTGCCAGCAGCCCCGGACTAGCGGGGGATACGCAGTATTTT; CDR3aa: CASSPGLAGDTQYF
d_gene: TRBD1; v_gene: TRBV11-2; abundance: .; j_gene: TRBJ2-7; CDR3nt: TGTGCCAGCAGCCGCAGAGGACAGGGGTCCTACGAGCAGTACTTC; CDR3aa: CASSRRGQGSYEQYF
d_gene: .; v_gene: TRBV28; abundance: .; j_gene: TRBJ1-4; CDR3nt: TGTGCCAGCACCGAAACAGGGAAAAATGAAAAACTGTTTTTT; CDR3aa: CASTETGKNEKLFF
d_gene: TRBD2; v_gene: TRBV2; abundance: .; j_gene: TRBJ2-1; CDR3nt: TGTGCCAGCGAACCGGGACTAGCGGGGGCCGATGAGCAGTTCTTC; CDR3aa: CASEPGLAGADEQFF
d_gene: TRBD1; v_gene: TRBV6-5; abundance: once; j_gene: TRBJ1-4; CDR3nt: TGTGCCAGCAGCCAACAGGGGGTGGGGGAAAAACTGTTTTTT; CDR3aa: CASSQQGVGEKLFF
d_gene: TRBD2; v_gene: TRBV4-1; abundance: .; j_gene: TRBJ2-2; CDR3nt: TGCGCCAGCAGCCATAAAACTAGCGGGAGGGCTAACACCGGGGAGCTGTTTTTT; CDR3aa: CASSHKTSGRANTGELFF
d_gene: .; v_gene: TRBV29-1; abundance: .; j_gene: TRBJ2-7; CDR3nt: TGCAGCGTTAGGCTAGCGAGCTACGAGCAGTACTTC; CDR3aa: CSVRLASYEQYF
d_gene: TRBD2; v_gene: TRBV28; abundance: .; j_gene: TRBJ2-7; CDR3nt: TGTGCCAGCAGTTTAAGACAGGGACTAGCGGGCTCCTACGAGCAGTACTTC; CDR3aa: CASSLRQGLAGSYEQYF